This TCR beta chain emerged from a study of breast tumors, draining lymph nodes, adjacent tissues (dated by TCRdb to the mid-2010s). Regarding the research as a whole: Breast cancer patients provided tumor, adjacent nontumor tissue and axillary lymph nodes, and the study compared the TCR beta repertoires across these three sources. The study was designed to assess the relationships and possible T-cell exchange between tumor, surrounding tissue and draining lymph node repertoires in human breast cancer.

Details on this clonotype: No cognate antigen has been identified for it. A single base separates this from a much larger clone, so it may be a read error.

The lymph node samples were taken from the axillary draining lymph nodes of breast cancer patients. The research as a whole found: Rather than being directly demonstrated, the conclusion that tumor T cells originate in lymph nodes was presented as consistent with a hypothesis. The data were considered consistent with most tumor T cells being derived from the lymph node and subsequently expanding within tumor tissue. Tumor T-cell repertoires showed less diversity than lymph node repertoires and more diversity than nontumor tissue repertoires, and tumor T-cell repertoires showed preferential V and J gene usage. Tumor and nontumor tissue repertoires were found to be significantly more similar in luminal-like than in basal-like breast cancer.

For CDR1 and CDR2, the germline V gene (reference sequence) lists SGHKS and YYEKEE. Taken from cysteine to phenylalanine, the CDR3 has 14 residues. The entry retains the CDR3 DNA only, 42 bases that are in frame from base 1. The junction shows trimming of 0 bases on V and 6 bases on J, plus 12 bases between the germline ends. The instrument was an Illumina HiSeq 2000. TCR beta chain libraries were generated by multiplex PCR amplification. High-throughput sequencing was used to analyze the amplified TCR beta chain products. The raw public data were reprocessed by TCRdb itself: fastp quality trimming at Q25, MiXCR clonotype calling, in-frame beta chains only. Each CDR3 protein appears once, grouped with its most common genes and DNA. The sample table shows approximately 210,000 distinct CDR3 sequences, and 34% are seen once. The ten largest make up over 3.5% of the sample.

The rearranged chain carries TRBV5-5 and TRBJ1-2; too little of a D gene remains to name it. The clonotype comes from a female donor with breast cancer. Some clones in this sample may be carry-over from other donors' samples. Sequencing was done on a sample of axillary lymph node tissue. The DNA reads as follows: TGTGCCAGCAGCTTGGGAGCCGCGGTTCATGGCTACACCTTC. It is translated as CASSLGAAVHGYTF.